Below are 29 T cell receptor beta chains sequenced from a single sample in a study of long-term antiretroviral therapy in people with HIV. Investigators performed immunoSEQ version v3.0 at survey level. Clones were read by immunoSEQ multiplex PCR, and TCRdb kept only the in-frame ones, dropping some. Counted here are some 20,000 clones, roughly 82% occurring once; the ten biggest clones make up about 4.6%. Sequenced material: unsorted PBMCs, taken about 5.7 years after starting antiretroviral therapy. The origin of the receptors is a man aged 25-45 years with HIV.

V usage is TRBV18 and J usage is TRBJ1-1; TRBD1 matches at 7 bases. The junction had 2 bases not matched to a gene; V was cut back by 0 bases and J by 1 base. CDR1 and CDR2 (germline): KGHSH, LQKENI. CDR3 length: 15 residues. The CDR3 reads CASSPPAGGNTEAFF. The CDR3 region has the DNA TGTGCCAGCTCACCACCAGCAGGGGGGAACACTGAAGCTTTCTTT.

The V call is TRBV5-4, the J call TRBJ1-4; 8 positions agree with TRBD1. The CDR3 runs to 15 residues. In germline, CDR1 is SGHNT, CDR2 YYREEE (reference sequence). Trimming cost V 4 bases and J 8 bases; bases outside gene matches: 10. The CDR3 nucleotides are TGTGCCAGCAGCAAAGGACAGGGCCGAATGGAAAAACTGTTTTTT. Protein product: CASSKGQGRMEKLFF.

This clone has only a few counts. The genes are TRBV7-9 and TRBJ1-6; 8 bases agree with TRBD1. The CDR3 is 16 residues long. The V and J ends lost 1 base and 8 bases, in that order; junction bases with no gene match: 7. The germline V gene has CDR1 SEHNR and CDR2 FQNEAQ (reference sequence). This chain's CDR3 is CASSLGGQGAYSPLHF. CDR3 sequence (DNA): TGTGCCAGCAGCTTAGGAGGTCAGGGGGCTTATTCACCCCTCCACTTT.

The rearrangement joins TRBV10-3 to TRBJ1-3; D gene uncertain. CDR1 and CDR2 (germline): ENHRY, SYGVKD. With 2 bases removed from V and 4 bases from J, the gap between germline ends came to 12 bases. The CDR3 covers 15 residues. As DNA, the CDR3 is TGTGCCATCAGTGAGGAGCTGGGTTCAGGAAACACCATATATTTT. This sequence encodes CAISEELGSGNTIYF.

V is TRBV14 and J is TRBJ2-3, with D possibly TRBD2 on 6 matching bases. Between the trimmed V and J ends, which lost 1 base and 5 bases, there was a span of 22 bases. The CDR3 has 18 amino acids. Germline V gene sequence: CDR1 SGHDN, CDR2 FVKESK. Here the CDR3 reads CASSQGRVGGVLGDTQYF. CDR3 coding DNA: TGTGCCAGCAGCCAAGGGAGAGTCGGGGGAGTTTTAGGAGATACGCAGTATTTT.

The V and J genes are TRBV10-3 and TRBJ2-5, with D tentatively TRBD2 (6 bases). The germline CDR1 and CDR2 sequences are ENHRY and SYGVKD. V dropped 3 bases and J dropped 1 base, with 21 bases sitting between them. The CDR3 spans 18 residues. CDR3 protein: CAISEIRIAEGFQETQYF. The CDR3 DNA sequence: TGTGCCATCAGTGAAATAAGGATAGCGGAGGGGTTCCAAGAGACCCAGTACTTC.

The chain is built from TRBV6-1 and TRBJ1-1; 11 bases line up with TRBD1. The V segment lost 6 bases and the J segment 3 bases; nucleotides outside the gene matches: 3. The CDR3 runs to 14 residues. Germline CDR1 MNHNS, CDR2 SASEGT. The CDR3: CASRDRGRYTEAFF. The CDR3 DNA reads TGTGCCAGCAGGGACAGGGGGCGGTACACTGAAGCTTTCTTT.

The chain combines TRBV2 with TRBJ2-2; no firm D call. The CDR3 sequence is 14 residues long. Germline assignment: CDR1 SNHLY and CDR2 FYNNEI. Trimming took 3 bases from V and 6 from J, leaving 11 bases between them. CDR3 nucleotide sequence: TGTGCCAGCAGTGAGTTAAGGGTTTCCGGGGAGCTGTTTTTT. It yields the protein CASSELRVSGELFF.

This clone showed up just a few times. V usage is TRBV15 and J usage is TRBJ2-4; no firm D call. The V end lost 3 bases, the J end lost 7 bases, and 7 bases lay between the germline ends. In germline, CDR1 is LNHNV, CDR2 YYDKDF (reference sequence). This CDR3 contains 12 residues. The CDR3 reads CATSRADNIQYF. As DNA, the CDR3 is TGTGCCACCAGCAGGGCTGACAACATTCAGTACTTC.

The chain employs TRBV2 and TRBJ2-1, with 9 bases matching TRBD1. Germline V gives CDR1 SNHLY, CDR2 FYNNEI. V trimming: 5 bases; J trimming: 8 bases; junction bases outside the gene matches: 10. The CDR3 loop spans 15 amino acids. As DNA, the CDR3 is TGTGCCAGCAGTACCGGGACAGGGAGATTGGATGAGCAGTTCTTC. The encoded protein is CASSTGTGRLDEQFF. Full variable domain (missing parts from reference TRBV2 and TRBJ2-1): EPEVTQTPSHQVTQMGQEVILRCVPISNHLYFYWYRQILGQKVEFLVSFYNNEISEKSEIFDDQFSVERPDGSNFTLKIRSTKLEDSAMYFCASSTGTGRLDEQFFGPGTRLTVL.

This clone was counted between two and nine times. The chain uses TRBV4-2 and TRBJ1-5; D gene unclear. The CDR3 contains 15 residues. Trimming left V 0 bases short and J 4 bases short, with 10 bases between. From germline, CDR1 is LGHNA and CDR2 YNFKEQ. The CDR3 loop reads CASSQELVGNQPQHF. CDR3 sequence (DNA): TGTGCCAGCAGCCAAGAGTTGGTTGGAAATCAGCCCCAGCATTTT.

The chain is built from TRBV4-2 and TRBJ1-3; a weak D match, TRBD1 (6 bases). Trimming removed 0 bases from V and 0 bases from J, with 9 bases in between. CDR3 length: 16 residues. Germline CDR1 LGHNA, CDR2 YNFKEQ. As DNA, the CDR3 is TGTGCCAGCAGCCAAGATGGGGACAACTCTGGAAACACCATATATTTT. Translation: CASSQDGDNSGNTIYF.

This chain joins TRBV7-2 and TRBJ2-7, with D possibly matching TRBD2 (5 bases). From germline, CDR1 is SGHTA and CDR2 FQGNSA. The ends were cut back, 5 bases at V and 4 bases at J, with 15 bases in the middle. This CDR3 is 14 amino acids long. The CDR3 here is CASSPDFSLYEQYF. The CDR3 DNA follows: TGTGCCAGCAGCCCGGACTTCTCACTTTACGAGCAGTACTTC.

This clone was seen a few times. The chain uses TRBV4-1 and TRBJ1-5; no clear D gene. The CDR3 runs 17 residues. The V end was cut by 4 bases, the J end by 1 base, with 17 bases between. Germline V gives CDR1 MGHRA, CDR2 YSYEKL. The CDR3 sequence: CASSPHGRSRSNQPQHF. As DNA, the CDR3 is TGCGCCAGCAGCCCCCATGGCAGGAGTAGAAGCAATCAGCCCCAGCATTTT.

This clone was picked up one time. The chain combines TRBV18 with TRBJ1-5; no clear D gene. Per germline, CDR1 KGHSH and CDR2 LQKENI. The CDR3 is 16 amino acids. V shed 0 bases and J shed 0 bases, with 9 bases lying between them. This CDR3 is CASSPPRSSSNQPQHF. The CDR3 DNA sequence: TGTGCCAGCTCACCACCGAGAAGTAGTAGCAATCAGCCCCAGCATTTT. Full variable domain (outside the CDR3, taken from reference TRBV18 and TRBJ1-5): NAGVMQNPRHLVRRRGQEARLRCSPMKGHSHVYWYRQLPEEGLKFMVYLQKENIIDESGMPKERFSAEFPKEGPSILRIQQVVRGDSAAYFCASSPPRSSSNQPQHFGDGTRLSIL.

The chain uses TRBV6-1 and TRBJ2-1; TRBD1 aligns across 11 bases. The CDR3 runs to 15 residues. V was pared by 4 bases and J by 6 bases, with 5 bases of the junction left unmatched. CDR1 and CDR2 (germline): MNHNS, SASEGT. The CDR3 is CASSARTGGLNEQFF. Written as DNA, the CDR3 is TGTGCCAGCAGTGCTAGGACAGGGGGCCTCAATGAGCAGTTCTTC.

The table lists this clone with a count of one. The gene calls are TRBV28 and TRBJ2-3; possibly TRBD1 or TRBD2 for D (5 bases each). The CDR3 length is 13 residues. From germline, CDR1 is MDHEN and CDR2 SYDVKM. V lost 5 bases to trimming and J lost 15 bases, with 21 bases between them. In DNA, the CDR3 is TGTGCCAGCAGTCCCTTAAAGGTCGGGGCGATATATTTT. Amino acid sequence: CASSPLKVGAIYF.

J is TRBJ1-5 and V is TRBV5-5; a weak D match, TRBD1 (5 bases). Germline V lookup: CDR1 SGHKS, CDR2 YYEKEE (reference sequence). V was trimmed by 0 bases and J by 0 bases, leaving 7 bases between them. The CDR3 is 15 residues long. In nucleotides, the CDR3 is TGTGCCAGCAGCTTGGGGGGGATTAGCAATCAGCCCCAGCATTTT. This encodes CASSLGGISNQPQHF.

This clone was recorded once. CDR3 in DNA: TGCGCCAGCAGCTTGGCGGCGGGGGAGGGGGATTCGAACTATGGCTACACCTTC. It specifies CASSLAAGEGDSNYGYTF. The chain is built from TRBV5-1 and TRBJ1-2, with D possibly being TRBD1 (6 bases). Germline V gene data show CDR1 as SGHRS and CDR2 as YFSETQ. The CDR3 loop spans 18 amino acids. V was clipped by 0 bases and J by 2 bases, with 20 bases between them.

This clone was seen once. This chain connects TRBV7-9 to TRBJ2-7; no reliable D call. The germline V gene has CDR1 SEHNR and CDR2 FQNEAQ (reference sequence). Trimming took off 4 bases at V and 0 bases at J, with 16 bases between the two ends. CDR3 length equals 16 residues. The CDR3 bases are TGTGCCAGCAGCTCAACTGTTGTGTCTTTCTCCTACGAGCAGTACTTC. This encodes CASSSTVVSFSYEQYF.

V is TRBV6-5 and J is TRBJ2-1, with D possibly being TRBD2 (6 bases). Trimming left V 6 bases short and J 4 bases short, with 13 bases between. Looked up from germline, CDR1 is MNHEY and CDR2 is SVGAGI. The CDR3 loop spans 14 amino acids. The CDR3 here is CASSTSPGYNEQFF. CDR3 nucleotide sequence: TGTGCCAGCAGCACTAGCCCGGGGTACAATGAGCAGTTCTTC.

The gene calls are TRBV28 and TRBJ2-5, with a possible D match to TRBD1 (5 bases). The CDR3 is 14 residues long. The germline V gene has CDR1 MDHEN and CDR2 SYDVKM. V was shortened by 9 bases and J by 4 bases, with 18 bases between the two germline ends. The CDR3 is CASGLTDSGETQYF. In DNA, the CDR3 is TGTGCCAGTGGGCTGACAGATAGTGGAGAGACCCAGTACTTC.

The CDR3 is CASSLTSLAGGLNEQFF. CDR3 DNA: TGTGCCAGCAGCCTAACATCACTAGCGGGGGGCTTAAATGAGCAGTTCTTC. The chain recombines TRBV7-2 with TRBJ2-1, with 12 bases that match TRBD2. Trimming cost V 5 bases and J 7 bases; bases outside gene matches: 12. The CDR3 runs to 17 residues. Germline CDR1 reads SGHTA; CDR2 reads FQGNSA.

The chain uses TRBV7-2 and TRBJ2-1; 7 bases are a match to TRBD1. V lost 1 base to trimming and J lost 0 bases; unmatched junction nucleotides: 3. CDR3 size: 16 residues. Germline CDR1 is SGHTA and CDR2 is FQGNSA. CDR3 coding DNA: TGTGCCAGCAGCTTAGTTCCAGGGGGCTCCTACAATGAGCAGTTCTTC. Protein sequence: CASSLVPGGSYNEQFF.

CDR3 sequence (DNA): TGTGCCAGCACCCGGACAGGACCCTCTGGGGCCAACGTCCTGACTTTC. Its translation is CASTRTGPSGANVLTF. The chain recombines TRBV6-6 with TRBJ2-6; 7 bases align to TRBD1. The length of the CDR3 is 16 residues. The V gene's germline CDR1 is MNHNY and CDR2 SVGAGI (reference sequence). V dropped 7 bases and J dropped 0; count of bases not matched to a gene: 6.

V gene TRBV11-2 combines with J gene TRBJ2-2; unclear D gene. The V gene's germline CDR1 is SGHAT and CDR2 FQNNGV. The CDR3 has 12 amino acids. V was shortened by 5 bases and J by 6 bases, with 7 bases between the two germline ends. The DNA of the CDR3 is TGTGCCAGCAGCGGAGAGGCCGGGGAGCTGTTTTTT. Translated, it gives CASSGEAGELFF.

The chain carries TRBV30 and TRBJ2-6; D perhaps matches TRBD2 (5 bases). V gave up 4 bases and J gave up 0 bases, with 13 bases separating them. CDR3 length: 16 amino acids. Germline V CDR1 and CDR2: GTSNPN, SVGIG (reference sequence). CDR3 protein: CAWKGAAASGANVLTF. The CDR3 DNA follows: TGTGCCTGGAAAGGAGCAGCGGCCTCTGGGGCCAACGTCCTGACTTTC. Filled out from reference TRBV30 and TRBJ2-6, the complete variable domain reads SQTIHQWPATLVQPVGSPLSLECTVEGTSNPNLYWYRQAAGRGLQLLFYSVGIGQISSEVPQNLSASRPQDRQFILSSKKLLLSDSGFYLCAWKGAAASGANVLTFGAGSRLTVL.

This rearrangement joins TRBV5-1 to TRBJ1-6, with a possible D match to TRBD1 (5 bases). The germline CDR1 and CDR2 sequences are SGHRS and YFSETQ. The V and J ends lost 0 bases and 14 bases respectively, with 12 bases between them. The CDR3 spans 13 residues. CDR3 DNA sequence: TGCGCCAGCAGCTTGGGGGACCAATTGGCCCTCCACTTT. Encoded protein: CASSLGDQLALHF.

The chain joins TRBV5-1 to TRBJ1-4, with 9 positions matching TRBD1. Germline-derived CDR1 and CDR2 are SGHRS and YFSETQ. The CDR3 spans 14 residues. After removal of 4 bases from V and 8 bases from J, the junction contained 6 bases not matched to a gene. CDR3: CASSLGQGKEKLFF. The CDR3 coding sequence is TGCGCCAGCAGCCTGGGACAGGGAAAAGAAAAACTGTTTTTT.